The clone carrying this T cell receptor (beta chain) was seen repeatedly, ten times or more. Sequence at one end of the junction differs from germline and may be a read error. Germline V gene data show CDR1 as SGHTA and CDR2 as FQGNSA. This CDR3 has 15 amino acids. The data were taken from a study of CD8+CD57+ T cells in acquired aplastic anemia. Looking at the study overall: The average for DNA from sorted CD4+ and CD8+ cells was around 3.5 ug. In CD4+ cells, healthy donors produced an average of about 11 million reads.

According to the study, genomic DNA was the template for TCR beta VDJ and CDR3 profiling. Via MiXCR, TCRdb re-called the reads, giving one row per CDR3 protein. The table has 120,000 or so distinct CDR3 sequences, around 50% seen once. This receptor was taken from a human donor in good health, serving as a control. The chain links TRBV7-2 to TRBJ1-1, with 7 nucleotides matching TRBD1. Sequenced input: sorted CD4+, CD8+, or CD8+CD57+ T cells (not recorded which) from PBMCs. The CDR3, as DNA: TGTGTCAGCAGCCGCCGACAGGGCAGTAACACTGAAGCTTTCTTT. Amino acid sequence: CVSSRRQGSNTEAFF.